What follows is one T cell receptor (beta chain) and its context. The record originates from a study of OX40 agonist ivuxolimab in advanced cancers. V was trimmed by 5 bases and J by 8 bases, leaving 19 bases between them. This CDR3 contains 16 residues. CDR1 and CDR2 from the germline V gene are MNHEY and SMNVEV (reference sequence). Data came from immunoSEQ multiplex PCR; TCRdb stores just in-frame clones and leaves some out. The table has about 79,000 clones, about 90% seen once. The V and J genes are TRBV27 and TRBJ1-6; D uncertain. The sequencing used CD4+ or CD8+ T cells sorted from blood, collected in a trial of the OX40 agonist ivuxolimab. This TCR came from an adult with an advanced solid tumor such as melanoma, head and neck, liver or kidney cancer. The CDR3 is CASSPLAPGPHSPLHF. In DNA, the CDR3 is TGTGCCAGCAGTCCGTTGGCTCCCGGGCCACATTCACCCCTCCACTTT.